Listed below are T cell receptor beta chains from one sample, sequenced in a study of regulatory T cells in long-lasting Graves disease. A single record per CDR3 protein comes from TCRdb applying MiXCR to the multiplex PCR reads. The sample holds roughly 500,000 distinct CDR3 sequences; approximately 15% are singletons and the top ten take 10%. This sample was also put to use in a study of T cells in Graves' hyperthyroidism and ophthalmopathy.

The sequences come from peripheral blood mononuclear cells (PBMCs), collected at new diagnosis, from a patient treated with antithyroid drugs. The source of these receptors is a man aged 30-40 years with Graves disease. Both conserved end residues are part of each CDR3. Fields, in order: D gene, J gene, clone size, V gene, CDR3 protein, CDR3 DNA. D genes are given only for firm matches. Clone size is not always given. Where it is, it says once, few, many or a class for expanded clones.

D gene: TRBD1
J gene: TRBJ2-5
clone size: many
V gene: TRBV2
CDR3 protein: CASSISPGQQETQYF
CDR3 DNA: TGTGCCAGCAGTATCTCTCCGGGACAGCAAGAGACCCAGTACTTC

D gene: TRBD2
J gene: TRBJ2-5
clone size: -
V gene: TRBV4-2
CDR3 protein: CASSPRGAFGETQYF
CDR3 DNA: TGTGCCAGCAGCCCGCGGGGGGCCTTTGGGGAGACCCAGTACTTC

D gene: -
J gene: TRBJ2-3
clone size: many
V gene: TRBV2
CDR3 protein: CASIGSFGTDTQYF
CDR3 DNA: TGTGCCAGCATCGGCAGCTTTGGCACAGATACGCAGTATTTT

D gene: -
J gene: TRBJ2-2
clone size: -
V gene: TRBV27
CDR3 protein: CASSLWINAGELFF
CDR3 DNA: TGTGCCAGCAGTTTATGGATTAACGCCGGGGAGCTGTTTTTT

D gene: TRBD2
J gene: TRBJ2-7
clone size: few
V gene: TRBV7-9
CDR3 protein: CASSFDLAASYEQYF
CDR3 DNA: TGTGCCAGCAGCTTTGATCTAGCGGCCTCCTACGAGCAGTACTTC

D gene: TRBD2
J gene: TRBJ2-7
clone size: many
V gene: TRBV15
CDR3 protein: CATSRGLAREQYF
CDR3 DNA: TGTGCCACCAGCAGAGGACTAGCTCGCGAGCAGTACTTC

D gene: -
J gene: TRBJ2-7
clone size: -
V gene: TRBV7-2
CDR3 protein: CASSLAWAPSYEQYF
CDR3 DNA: TGTGCCAGCAGCTTAGCGTGGGCCCCCTCCTACGAGCAGTACTTC

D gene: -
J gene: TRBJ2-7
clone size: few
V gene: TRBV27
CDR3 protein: CASSLRDRTDEQYF
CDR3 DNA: TGTGCCAGCAGTTTACGGGACCGGACGGACGAGCAGTACTTC

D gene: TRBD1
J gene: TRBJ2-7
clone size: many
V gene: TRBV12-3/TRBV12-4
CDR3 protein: CASRKGPGQGFYEQYF
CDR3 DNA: TGTGCCAGCAGGAAAGGCCCGGGACAGGGGTTCTACGAGCAGTACTTC

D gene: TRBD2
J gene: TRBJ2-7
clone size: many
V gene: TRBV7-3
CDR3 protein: CASSSGPLAGVEEQYF
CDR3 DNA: TGTGCCAGTAGCTCCGGGCCACTAGCGGGAGTGGAAGAGCAGTACTTC

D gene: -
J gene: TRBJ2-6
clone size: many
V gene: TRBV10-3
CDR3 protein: CAISPGVAVSSGANVLTF
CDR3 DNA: TGTGCCATCAGCCCAGGGGTGGCAGTTTCCTCTGGGGCCAACGTCCTGACTTTC

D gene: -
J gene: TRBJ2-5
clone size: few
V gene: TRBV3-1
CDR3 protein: CASSQEWRPIETQYF
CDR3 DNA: TGTGCCAGCAGCCAAGAATGGCGGCCAATAGAGACCCAGTACTTC